This entry features one TCR beta chain sequence. Its cognate antigen is unknown. The table came from immunoSEQ multiplex PCR; TCRdb's copy has only in-frame clones and leaves some out. The sample carries some 68,000 clones, about 83% recorded once. Thawed PBMCs were FACS-sorted into unstimulated CD4+CD25+CD127- regulatory T cells, CD4+CD25- non-regulatory cells, CD4 and CD8 cells. Per the germline V gene, CDR1 is LNHDA and CDR2 is SQIVND (reference sequence). This CDR3 spans 13 amino acids. The germline V and J ends were trimmed by 2 bases and 1 base, with 3 bases remaining between them. This entry is derived from a study of Tregs in tolerant kidney transplant recipients. General study results and limits: The small number of patients limits these findings pending further validation. Activated donor B cell expansion appeared to reveal the most relevant donor-specific TCRbeta repertoire.

This receptor was obtained from a human donor in good health. The sample was CD4+ T cells from blood. This chain uses TRBV19 with TRBJ2-4; no clear D. The CDR3 loop is CASSISAKNIQYF. The CDR3 coding sequence is TGTGCCAGTAGTATATCTGCCAAAAACATTCAGTACTTC.